One and the same sample provided the 9 T cell receptor beta chains below, sequenced in a study of blood T cell repertoires in COVID-19 (dated by TCRdb to the early 2020s). Library generation was performed with the immunoSEQ multiplex PCR assay. TCRdb retrieved this table from immuneACCESS and kept in-frame rearrangements only. Not all clones are present; in checked studies, unresolved V genes account for under half, and no reason is known for the remainder. In all, the sample holds hundreds of thousands of clones, and about nine tenths of those were seen once. The ten largest account for around 2.9% of the sample. What was sequenced was PBMCs or T cells enriched from blood (not recorded which). Source of these receptors: a woman aged 45-60 years who had recovered from COVID-19.

This chain joins TRBV7-8 and TRBJ2-2; D unclear. V lost 1 base, J lost 3 bases, and 9 bases lay in between. CDR1 SGHVS and CDR2 FQNEAQ come from the germline V gene. CDR3 length: 15 residues. This CDR3 reads CASSLDGRHTGELFF. The CDR3 coding sequence is TGTGCCAGCAGCTTAGATGGCAGGCACACCGGGGAGCTGTTTTTT. Full variable domain (remainder filled in from reference TRBV7-8 and TRBJ2-2): GAGVSQSPRYKVAKRGQDVALRCDPISGHVSLFWYQQALGQGPEFLTYFQNEAQLDKSGLPSDRFFAERPEGSVSTLKIQRTQQEDSAVYLCASSLDGRHTGELFFGEGSRLTVL.

The chain links TRBV12-3 or TRBV12-4 to TRBJ2-3; 8 bases match TRBD1. This CDR3 has 13 residues. J was trimmed by 4 bases and V by 7 bases; bases with no gene match: 4. Here the CDR3 reads CASKTQGADTQYF. The CDR3 nucleotides read TGTGCCAGCAAAACACAGGGGGCAGATACGCAGTATTTT.

Here the CDR3 reads CASSSSMSAQGYGYTF. In DNA, the CDR3 is TGTGCCAGCAGTTCGTCAATGAGTGCTCAGGGATATGGCTACACCTTC. V usage is TRBV27 and J usage is TRBJ1-2; D perhaps matches TRBD1 (5 bases). In germline, CDR1 is MNHEY, CDR2 SMNVEV (reference sequence). Trimming took off 4 bases at V and 5 bases at J, with 20 bases between the two ends. There are 16 residues in the CDR3.

This chain uses TRBV9 with TRBJ2-5; 8 bases fit TRBD2. Germline assignment: CDR1 SGDLS and CDR2 YYNGEE. This CDR3 has 18 amino acids. The V segment lost 4 bases and the J segment 1 base; nucleotides outside the gene matches: 15. CDR3 DNA sequence: TGTGCCAGCAGCCCCCGGGGGGGGCTAGCGGCACTCCAAGAGACCCAGTACTTC. This translates into CASSPRGGLAALQETQYF.

This clone appeared a single time. CDR3 DNA: TGTGCCAGCAGTTCCACGGGACTAGCGGGCCCCTTTCGATGTTACGAGCAGTACTTC. Translated, it gives CASSSTGLAGPFRCYEQYF. The rearrangement links TRBV27 to TRBJ2-7, with 12 bases matching TRBD2. V was pared by 4 bases and J by 4 bases, with 17 bases of the junction left unmatched. Germline CDR1 reads MNHEY; CDR2 reads SMNVEV (reference sequence). The CDR3 covers 19 residues.

The V call is TRBV19, the J call TRBJ2-2; a weak D match, TRBD2 (6 bases). This CDR3 is 13 amino acids long. Trimming took off 9 bases at V and 4 bases at J, with 12 bases between the two ends. The germline V gene encodes CDR1 LNHDA and CDR2 SQIVND (reference sequence). CDR3 residues: CARSGTATGELFF. The CDR3 DNA sequence: TGTGCCAGGTCGGGGACTGCCACCGGGGAGCTGTTTTTT.

The rearrangement uses TRBV11-1 and TRBJ2-2; weak D call: TRBD1 (6 bases). CDR1 SGHAT and CDR2 FQDESV come from the germline V gene (reference sequence). CDR3 size: 15 residues. V lost 5 bases and J lost 5, with 15 bases in between. The CDR3 bases are TGTGCCAGCAGCCTAGGGGCAAGGGGGACCGGGGAGCTGTTTTTT. Its protein product is CASSLGARGTGELFF.

This rearrangement joins TRBV28 to TRBJ2-2; 8 positions match TRBD1. V gave up 6 bases and J gave up 7 bases; unmatched junction bases: 10. The germline gives CDR1 MDHEN, CDR2 SYDVKM. The CDR3 loop spans 15 amino acids. The chain's CDR3 is CASSPGGPGVGELFF. DNA for the CDR3: TGTGCCAGCAGCCCAGGGGGCCCGGGGGTCGGGGAGCTGTTTTTT.

The chain links TRBV7-9 to TRBJ2-1; 8 bases align to TRBD1. CDR1 and CDR2 from the germline V gene are SEHNR and FQNEAQ (reference sequence). The trim removed 4 bases at V and 6 bases at J, leaving 8 bases unmatched. The CDR3 spans 15 residues. The CDR3 region has the DNA TGTGCCAGCAGCTCCTTCCCAGGGGGCCTCAATGAGCAGTTCTTC. Amino acids: CASSSFPGGLNEQFF. The full variable domain, its missing parts supplied by reference TRBV7-9 and TRBJ2-1, is DTGVSQNPRHKITKRGQNVTFRCDPISEHNRLYWYRQTLGQGPEFLTYFQNEAQLEKSRLLSDRFSAERPKGSFSTLEIQRTEQGDSAMYLCASSSFPGGLNEQFFGPGTRLTVL.